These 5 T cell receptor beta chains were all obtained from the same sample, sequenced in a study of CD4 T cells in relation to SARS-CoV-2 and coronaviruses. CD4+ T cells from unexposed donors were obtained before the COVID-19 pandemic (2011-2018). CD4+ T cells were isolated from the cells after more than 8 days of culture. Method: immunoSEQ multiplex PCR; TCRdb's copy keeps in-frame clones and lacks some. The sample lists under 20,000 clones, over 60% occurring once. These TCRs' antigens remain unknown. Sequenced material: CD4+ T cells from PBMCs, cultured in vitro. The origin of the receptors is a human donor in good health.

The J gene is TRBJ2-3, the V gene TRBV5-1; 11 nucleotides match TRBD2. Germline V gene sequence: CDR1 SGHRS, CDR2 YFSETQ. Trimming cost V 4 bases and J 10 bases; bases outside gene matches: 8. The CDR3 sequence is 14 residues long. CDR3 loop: CASSPALTSGAQYF. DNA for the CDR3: TGCGCCAGCAGCCCTGCTCTGACTAGCGGGGCGCAGTATTTT.

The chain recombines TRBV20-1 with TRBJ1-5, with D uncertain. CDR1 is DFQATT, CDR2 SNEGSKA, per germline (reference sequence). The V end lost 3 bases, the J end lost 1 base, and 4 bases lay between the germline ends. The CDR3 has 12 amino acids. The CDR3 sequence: CSASWSNQPQHF. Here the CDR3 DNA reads TGCAGTGCTAGTTGGAGCAATCAGCCCCAGCATTTT.

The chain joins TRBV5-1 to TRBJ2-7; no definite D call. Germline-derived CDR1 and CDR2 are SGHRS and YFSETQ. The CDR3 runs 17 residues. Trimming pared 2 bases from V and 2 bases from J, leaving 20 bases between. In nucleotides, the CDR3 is TGCGCCAGCAGCTTCTCAGTTGGGGTGACTTCAACCTACGAGCAGTACTTC. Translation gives CASSFSVGVTSTYEQYF. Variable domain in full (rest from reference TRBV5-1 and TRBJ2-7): KAGVTQTPRYLIKTRGQQVTLSCSPISGHRSVSWYQQTPGQGLQFLFEYFSETQRNKGNFPGRFSGRQFSNSRSEMNVSTLELGDSALYLCASSFSVGVTSTYEQYFGPGTRLTVT.

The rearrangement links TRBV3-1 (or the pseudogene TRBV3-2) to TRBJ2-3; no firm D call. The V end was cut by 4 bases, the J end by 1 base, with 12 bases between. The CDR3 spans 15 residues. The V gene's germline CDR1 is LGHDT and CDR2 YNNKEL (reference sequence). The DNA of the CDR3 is TGTGCCAGCAGCCTTCTGCCGGACCGCACAGATACGCAGTATTTT. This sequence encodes CASSLLPDRTDTQYF.

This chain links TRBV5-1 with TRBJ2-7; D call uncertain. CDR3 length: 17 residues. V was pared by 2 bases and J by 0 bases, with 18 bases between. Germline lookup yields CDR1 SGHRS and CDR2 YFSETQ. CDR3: CASSFRQKTGFSYEQYF. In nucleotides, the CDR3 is TGCGCCAGCAGCTTCCGACAAAAGACCGGGTTCTCCTACGAGCAGTACTTC. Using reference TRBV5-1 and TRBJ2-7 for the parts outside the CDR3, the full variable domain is KAGVTQTPRYLIKTRGQQVTLSCSPISGHRSVSWYQQTPGQGLQFLFEYFSETQRNKGNFPGRFSGRQFSNSRSEMNVSTLELGDSALYLCASSFRQKTGFSYEQYFGPGTRLTVT.